This TCR beta chain originates from a study of cytomegalovirus exposure and HLA in healthy donors. Findings and limits, study-wide: What a later analysis showed was that several of the most significant clusters appeared linked to common viral pathogens.

Vbeta (60) and Jbeta (13) primers were used in the PCR. Clones were read by immunoSEQ multiplex PCR, and TCRdb kept only the in-frame ones, dropping some. The sample records about 250,000 clones, 72% being singletons. Trimming stripped 3 bases from V and 4 bases from J, with 12 bases between. The V gene's germline CDR1 is KGHSH and CDR2 LQKENI. CDR3 length: 14 amino acids. Concerning this clone itself: What it binds is unknown.

The TCR was taken from a female donor in good health and CMV-seronegative. The genes are TRBV18 and TRBJ1-1; no firm D call. The sequenced sample consisted of PBMCs. The CDR3 bases are TGTGCCAGCTCACCTTCAGGCGGGGTCACTGAAGCTTTCTTT. It encodes CASSPSGGVTEAFF.